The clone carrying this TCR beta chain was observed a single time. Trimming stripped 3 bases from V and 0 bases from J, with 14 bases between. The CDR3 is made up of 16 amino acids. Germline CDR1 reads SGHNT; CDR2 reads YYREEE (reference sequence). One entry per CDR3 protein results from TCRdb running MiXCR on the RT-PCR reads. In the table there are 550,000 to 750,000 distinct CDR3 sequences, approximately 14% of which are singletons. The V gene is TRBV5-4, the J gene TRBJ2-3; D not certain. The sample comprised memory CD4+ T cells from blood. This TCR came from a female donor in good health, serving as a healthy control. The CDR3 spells CASSSVGPTSTDTQYF. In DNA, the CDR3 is TGTGCCAGCAGCTCAGTCGGGCCCACTAGCACAGATACGCAGTATTTT.